This passage covers 20 T cell receptor beta chains from one sample sequenced in a study of blood T cells in healthy people across ages. Primers used in a second PCR of roughly 6 to 11 cycles were a sample-barcoded 5' primer and a J-beta primer mix. Each CDR3 protein is one row after TCRdb ran MiXCR on the 5' RACE reads. The sample yields 790,000 or so distinct CDR3 sequences, 56% seen once. The sequenced sample consisted of blood. The receptors come from a man aged 40-49 years in good health.

The chain employs TRBV21-1 and TRBJ2-4; the table's D call of TRBD1 was not tested on the DNA. The J call is in doubt because the DNA end fits TRBJ2-7 better. TRBV21-1 is designated a pseudogene. The CDR3 is made up of 14 amino acids. Here the CDR3 reads CASRLTGESYEQYF. The CDR3 DNA follows: TGTGCTAGCAGGCTCACAGGGGAATCGTACGAGCAGTACTTC.

The V gene is TRBV21-1, the J gene TRBJ2-3. TRBV21-1 is recorded as a pseudogene. The CDR3 is 13 residues long. CDR3 amino acids: CASSKSDTDTQYF. CDR3 DNA sequence: TGTGCCAGCAGCAAATCTGACACAGATACGCAGTATTTT.

The chain uses TRBV6-2 or TRBV6-3 and TRBJ2-5; D possibly corresponds to TRBD1 (6 bases). Germline V gene lookup returns CDR1 MNHEY and CDR2 SVGEGT. CDR3 length: 14 residues. V lost 6 bases to trimming and J lost 11 bases, with 22 bases between them. In nucleotides, the CDR3 is TGTGCCAGCAGAAACTTACAGGGATACAATGAGCAGTACTTC. Residues: CASRNLQGYNEQYF.

V gene TRBV28 combines with J gene TRBJ2-7; 8 bases map to TRBD1. The CDR3 has 15 amino acids. With V trimmed by 3 bases and J by 4 bases, 8 bases remained unmatched. CDR1 and CDR2 from the germline V gene are MDHEN and SYDVKM. CDR3 in amino acids: CASSLSRDRSYEQYF. The CDR3 DNA is TGTGCCAGCAGTTTGTCGCGGGACAGGTCTTACGAGCAGTACTTC.

This clonotype was seen a single time. The genes are TRBV5-1 and TRBJ2-3, with 7 bases fitting TRBD1. The CDR3 spans 15 residues. In germline, CDR1 is SGHRS, CDR2 YFSETQ. The junction had 6 bases not matched to a gene; V was cut back by 5 bases and J by 0 bases. In DNA form, the CDR3 reads TGCGCCAGCAGACTTGGGGGACAGAGCACAGATACGCAGTATTTT. Its protein product is CASRLGGQSTDTQYF.

This clonotype was counted between two and nine times. The chain employs TRBV27 and TRBJ1-2; D is unresolved. The CDR3 sequence is 13 residues long. Germline V gene data show CDR1 as MNHEY and CDR2 as SMNVEV (reference sequence). The V and J ends lost 4 bases and 0 bases respectively, with 6 bases between them. In DNA form, the CDR3 reads TGTGCCAGCAGTTCGGCCCCTAACTATGGCTACACCTTC. Amino acids: CASSSAPNYGYTF.

This rearrangement joins TRBV4-3 to TRBJ2-1, with 9 bases lining up with TRBD1. CDR1 and CDR2 (germline): LGHNA, YSLEER. V lost 0 bases to trimming and J lost 4 bases; unmatched junction nucleotides: 4. CDR3 length: 16 residues. This chain's CDR3 is CASSQDRTGVYNEQFF. CDR3 DNA: TGCGCCAGCAGCCAAGATCGGACAGGGGTTTACAATGAGCAGTTCTTC.

This clonotype was observed a handful of times. The chain uses TRBV27 and TRBJ2-1; 11 bases align to TRBD2. V lost 8 bases, J lost 3 bases, and 6 bases stayed unmatched. Germline V gene sequence: CDR1 MNHEY, CDR2 SMNVEV (reference sequence). The CDR3 length is 15 residues. DNA of the CDR3: TGTGCCAGCCACCGGACTAGCGGGTACTACAATGAGCAGTTCTTC. It specifies CASHRTSGYYNEQFF.

The rearrangement uses TRBV20-1 and TRBJ2-3, with 8 bases identical to TRBD2. The CDR3 runs 16 residues. Trimming cost V 4 bases and J 2 bases; bases outside gene matches: 11. The germline CDR1 and CDR2 sequences are DFQATT and SNEGSKA (reference sequence). The CDR3 nucleotides read TGCAGTGCTAAATTATTGGCGGGGGGATACACAGATACGCAGTATTTT. Residues: CSAKLLAGGYTDTQYF.

In regard to this clonotype: A read error may account for a junction end that differs from germline. J is TRBJ2-5 and V is TRBV5-1, with 8 positions matching TRBD2. CDR1 and CDR2 (germline): SGHRS, YFSETQ. This CDR3 has 15 amino acids. In nucleotides, the CDR3 is TGTGCCAGCAGCTTGGAGGGACTAGACCAAGAGACCCAGTACTTC. Protein: CASSLEGLDQETQYF.

This chain links TRBV15 with TRBJ1-2, with unresolved D. Per germline, CDR1 LNHNV and CDR2 YYDKDF (reference sequence). CDR3 length: 14 residues. The V and J ends lost 9 bases and 7 bases respectively, with 21 bases between them. This CDR3 is CATQIWTEGSGYTF. CDR3 in DNA: TGTGCCACTCAGATCTGGACGGAGGGTAGTGGCTACACCTTC.

This chain connects TRBV7-9 to TRBJ2-5, with TRBD1 matching 8 bases. Gene TRBJ2-7 matches the end of the DNA better, so the J call may be wrong. The CDR3 totals 15 residues. Germline V gene data show CDR1 as SEHNR and CDR2 as FQNEAQ (reference sequence). In nucleotides, the CDR3 is TGTGCCAGCAGCGAAGAGGACAGGGCGTCATACGAGCAGTACTTC. Protein sequence: CASSEEDRASYEQYF.

This chain links TRBV27 with TRBJ2-5; 15 nucleotides agree with TRBD2. After removal of 4 bases from V and 2 bases from J, the junction contained 11 bases not matched to a gene. Germline assignment: CDR1 MNHEY and CDR2 SMNVEV (reference sequence). This CDR3 spans 19 amino acids. The CDR3 loop is CASSYGGGLAGGRQETQYF. The CDR3 nucleotides read TGTGCCAGCAGTTACGGGGGCGGACTAGCGGGGGGGAGACAAGAGACCCAGTACTTC.

The chain is built from TRBV27 and TRBJ2-5; 15 bases line up with TRBD2. Germline assignment: CDR1 MNHEY and CDR2 SMNVEV (reference sequence). There are 15 residues in the CDR3. The junction had 5 bases not matched to a gene; V was cut back by 1 base and J by 11 bases. CDR3 region: CASSLLGLAGGEQYF. CDR3 sequence (DNA): TGTGCCAGCAGTTTATTGGGACTAGCGGGAGGTGAGCAGTACTTC.

The chain employs TRBV14 and TRBJ2-6; D might be TRBD1 (6 bases). This CDR3 has 17 residues. Germline V gene data show CDR1 as SGHDN and CDR2 as FVKESK. Trimming shortened V by 4 bases and J by 4 bases, and 17 bases separated the two germline ends. The CDR3: CASSLLFQGNGANVLTF. The DNA for the CDR3 is TGTGCCAGCAGCCTACTATTCCAGGGGAACGGGGCCAACGTCCTGACTTTC.

The CDR3 protein is CASSREYTGELFF. CDR3 nucleotides: TGTGCCAGCAGCCGGGAGTACACCGGGGAGCTGTTTTTT. The V call is TRBV6-4, the J call TRBJ2-2, with a possible D match to TRBD2 (6 bases). Germline V gene lookup returns CDR1 MRHNA and CDR2 SNTAGT. The germline V and J ends were trimmed by 6 bases and 3 bases, with 8 bases remaining between them. CDR3 length: 13 amino acids.

V usage is TRBV2 and J usage is TRBJ2-5, with D hard to call. Trimming shortened V by 4 bases and J by 1 base, and 10 bases separated the two germline ends. The CDR3 sequence is 14 residues long. From germline, CDR1 is SNHLY and CDR2 FYNNEI. The CDR3 DNA follows: TGTGCCAGCAGTGCGAGGAACATCCAAGAGACCCAGTACTTC. It codes for CASSARNIQETQYF. Full variable domain (missing parts from reference TRBV2 and TRBJ2-5): EPEVTQTPSHQVTQMGQEVILRCVPISNHLYFYWYRQILGQKVEFLVSFYNNEISEKSEIFDDQFSVERPDGSNFTLKIRSTKLEDSAMYFCASSARNIQETQYFGPGTRLLVL.

In the case of this clonotype: At one boundary the junction diverges from the germline segment, which might be a read error. The V gene is TRBV7-3, the J gene TRBJ2-7, with D perhaps matching TRBD2 (7 bases). The length of the CDR3 is 15 residues. Germline V gene lookup returns CDR1 SGHTA and CDR2 FQGTGA. The CDR3 DNA is TGTACCAGCAGCTCCGAGGGACGGGGGGCGCGTGAGCAGTACTTC. Translated: CTSSSEGRGAREQYF.

The chain is built from TRBV20-1 and TRBJ2-1, with unresolved D. TRBJ2-7 explains the end of the DNA better; the J call may be wrong. This CDR3 contains 13 residues. From germline, CDR1 is DFQATT and CDR2 SNEGSKA (reference sequence). The CDR3 nucleotides read TGCAGTGCTAGAGGCCGCTCCTACAATGAGCAGTACTTC. This gives the protein CSARGRSYNEQYF.

The chain carries TRBV20-1 and TRBJ2-3; the D gene could be TRBD1 or TRBD2 (6 bases each). Germline V lookup: CDR1 DFQATT, CDR2 SNEGSKA (reference sequence). The CDR3 totals 14 residues. CDR3 DNA sequence: TGCAGCGGGATACTAGGGGGGAGCACAGATACGCAGTATTTT. Translating gives CSGILGGSTDTQYF.